This T cell receptor (beta chain) was found in a study of T-cell memory formation after mild COVID-19. Study-level information: Clusters were largely donor specific.

Note on this clonotype: What it binds is not known.

Trimming shortened V by 1 base and J by 7 bases, and 13 bases separated the two germline ends. The CDR3 extends over 14 amino acids. In germline, CDR1 is MGHDK, CDR2 SYGVNS. The study's findings and limits: Clones contracting over day 15 to 85 were CD4/CD8 balanced, with later expanders leaning CD4+. There were some responding clones in pre-infection memory, which suggested that cross-reactive memory had joined.

MiXCR was run by TCRdb on the 5' RACE reads, yielding one entry per CDR3 protein. The sample shows 200,000 to 250,000 distinct CDR3 sequences, approximately 10% of them seen only once. This chain connects TRBV25-1 to TRBJ1-2; D is unclear. This clonotype was obtained from a man in his late teens or twenties who had mild COVID-19 (a few samples of this study predate the infection). Cell type and time point are not known. Sequencing was done on a sample of PBMCs or a T cell subset sorted from them (not recorded which). CDR3 region: CASSELSWVSGYTF. CDR3 DNA: TGTGCCAGCAGTGAATTGAGTTGGGTATCTGGCTACACCTTC.